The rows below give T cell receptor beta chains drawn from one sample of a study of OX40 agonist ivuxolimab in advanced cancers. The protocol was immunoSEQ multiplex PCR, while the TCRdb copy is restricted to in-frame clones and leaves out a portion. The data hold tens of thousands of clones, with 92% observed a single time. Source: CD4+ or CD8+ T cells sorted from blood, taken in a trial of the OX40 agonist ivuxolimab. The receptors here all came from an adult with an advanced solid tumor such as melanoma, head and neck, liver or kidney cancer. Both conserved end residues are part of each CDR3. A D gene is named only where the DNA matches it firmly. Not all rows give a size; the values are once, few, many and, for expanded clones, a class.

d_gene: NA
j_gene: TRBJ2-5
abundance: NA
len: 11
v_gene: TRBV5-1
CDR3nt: TGCGCCAGCAGAAGGGTAGAGACCCAGTACTTC
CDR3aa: CASRRVETQYF

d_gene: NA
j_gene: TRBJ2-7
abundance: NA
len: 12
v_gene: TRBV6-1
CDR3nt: TGTGCCAGCGGGGGGCCACCCTACGAGCAGTACTTC
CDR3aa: CASGGPPYEQYF

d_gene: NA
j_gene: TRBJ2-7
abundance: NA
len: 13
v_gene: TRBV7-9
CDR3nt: TGTGCCAGCAGCTTAGCTCCGAACTACGAGCAGTACTTC
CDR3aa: CASSLAPNYEQYF

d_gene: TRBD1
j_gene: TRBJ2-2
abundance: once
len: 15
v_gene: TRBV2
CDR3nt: TGTGCCAGCAGCCCTCAGGGGGCTAACACCGGGGAGCTGTTTTTT
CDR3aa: CASSPQGANTGELFF

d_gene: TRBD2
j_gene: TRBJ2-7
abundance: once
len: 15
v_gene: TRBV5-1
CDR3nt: TGCGCCAGCAGCTTGATCGCTAGCGGGGGCCTGGAGCAGTACTTC
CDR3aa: CASSLIASGGLEQYF

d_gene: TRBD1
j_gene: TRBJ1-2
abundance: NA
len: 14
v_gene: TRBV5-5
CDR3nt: TGTGCCAGCAGCTTTTCAACAGGGGTCGGAGGCTACACCTTC
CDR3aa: CASSFSTGVGGYTF

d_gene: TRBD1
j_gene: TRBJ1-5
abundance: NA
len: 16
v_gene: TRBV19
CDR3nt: TGTGCCAGTAGTCCAATCCGACAGGGGACTAATCAGCCCCAGCATTTT
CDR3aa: CASSPIRQGTNQPQHF

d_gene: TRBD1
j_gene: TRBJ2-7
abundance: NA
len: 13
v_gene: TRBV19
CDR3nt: TGTGCCAGTACTGAACAGGGGGTCGGCGAGCAGTACTTC
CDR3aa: CASTEQGVGEQYF

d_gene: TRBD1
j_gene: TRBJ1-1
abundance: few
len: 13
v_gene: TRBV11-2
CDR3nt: TGTGCCAGCAGCTCCTCGACAGGGATCGAAGCTTTCTTT
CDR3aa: CASSSSTGIEAFF

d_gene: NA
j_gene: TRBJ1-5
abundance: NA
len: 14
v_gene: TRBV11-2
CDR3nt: TGTGCCAGCAGCTTAGTGTCAGCCTATCAGCCCCAGCATTTT
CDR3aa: CASSLVSAYQPQHF